This entry is about one TCR beta chain. Germline V gene data show CDR1 as KGHDR and CDR2 as SFDVKD. CDR3 length: 16 amino acids. V lost 2 bases and J lost 2; bases outside the gene matches: 7. The data were taken from a study of blood T cell repertoires in COVID-19. Turning to the study itself: Sites in the United States, Italy and Spain provided acute and convalescent COVID-19 samples. T cells, B-cell-depleted T cells, or PBMCs supplied cDNA or gDNA.

Per the study methods: Reference gene primer amplification yielded estimated nucleated cell counts. Sequenced by immunoSEQ multiplex PCR; TCRdb stores in-frame clones only, minus some. V, J and clone size are taken as reported in that table, and D and trimming were inferred from the DNA itself. The sample shows about 130,000 clones, around 80% of them seen only once. The J gene is TRBJ1-2, the V gene TRBV24-1; TRBD1 aligns across 7 bases. The TCR comes from a woman aged 55-70 years with acute or convalescent COVID-19. The sample comprised peripheral blood. The CDR3 region is CATSDSGPGQNYGYTF. The CDR3 DNA reads as TGTGCCACCAGTGATTCCGGCCCGGGACAGAACTATGGCTACACCTTC.